Following are 10 T cell receptor beta chains from one sample sequenced in a study of long-term antiretroviral therapy in people with HIV (dated by TCRdb to between 2021 and 2022). The immunoSEQ hsTCRB v3.0 assay was used at survey level resolution to sequence the TRB variable region. TCRdb re-hosts the immuneACCESS table, in-frame sequences only. Its copies lack some clones; in the studies checked, an unresolved V gene accounts for under half of them, and the cause for the rest is not known. The sample has about 25,000 clones on record, about 80% of them singletons. The ten largest clones take up approximately 5.7% of the sample. The material sequenced was unsorted PBMCs, taken 4.4 years after starting antiretroviral therapy. The receptors were sampled from a man aged 25 to 40 with HIV.

This clone was found once. V usage is TRBV19 and J usage is TRBJ2-2; D may be TRBD2 (7 bases). V lost 7 bases to trimming and J lost 13 bases, with 25 bases between them. Germline CDR1 is LNHDA and CDR2 is SQIVND (reference sequence). CDR3 size: 15 residues. For the CDR3, the DNA is TGTGCCAGTACCGATGGGACTACGGGGGCCGAACGGCTGTTTTTT. As protein: CASTDGTTGAERLFF.

The V call is TRBV9, the J call TRBJ2-3, with D unresolved. Trimming cost V 1 base and J 6 bases, with 6 bases left between them. The CDR3 contains 12 residues. CDR1 SGDLS and CDR2 YYNGEE come from the germline V gene. The chain's CDR3 is CASSVTPDTQYF. The CDR3 nucleotides are TGTGCCAGCAGCGTAACCCCTGATACGCAGTATTTT.

The chain employs TRBV9 and TRBJ1-1; D ambiguous. The CDR3 covers 15 residues. V was cut by 0 bases and J by 4 bases, with 13 bases left in between. Germline V gene data show CDR1 as SGDLS and CDR2 as YYNGEE. The chain's CDR3 is CASSVEPYPGTEAFF. The CDR3 DNA reads TGTGCCAGCAGCGTAGAACCCTATCCGGGCACTGAAGCTTTCTTT.

This clone was seen once. J is TRBJ2-7 and V is TRBV19, with D unclear. The CDR3 sequence is 15 residues long. The V end lost 6 bases, the J end lost 1 base, and 16 bases lay between the germline ends. CDR1 is LNHDA, CDR2 SQIVND, per germline (reference sequence). The chain's CDR3 is CASREKDGPSYEQYF. The DNA for the CDR3 is TGTGCCAGTAGAGAAAAGGACGGCCCTTCCTACGAGCAGTACTTC. Based on the CDR3 plus reference TRBV19 and TRBJ2-7, the full variable domain is DGGITQSPKYLFRKEGQNVTLSCEQNLNHDAMYWYRQDPGQGLRLIYYSQIVNDFQKGDIAEGYSVSREKKESFPLTVTSAQKNPTAFYLCASREKDGPSYEQYFGPGTRLTVT.

This sequence joins TRBV10-3 and TRBJ2-1; 8 positions match TRBD1. Per the germline V gene, CDR1 is ENHRY and CDR2 is SYGVKD. The CDR3 is 17 residues long. With 0 bases clipped from V and 9 bases from J, the junction kept 13 bases outside the gene matches. The CDR3 region has the DNA TGTGCCATCAGTGAGTCCCACCCCGACAGGGGAGGCGGTGAGCAGTTCTTC. This encodes CAISESHPDRGGGEQFF.

V usage is TRBV27 and J usage is TRBJ2-1; the D gene could be TRBD1 or TRBD2 (5 bases each). CDR3 size: 13 residues. Germline CDR1 is MNHEY and CDR2 is SMNVEV (reference sequence). Between the trimmed V and J ends, which lost 2 bases and 9 bases, there was a span of 11 bases. CDR3 in DNA: TGTGCCAGCAGTTTAGGGGCAGGGACTGAGCAGTTCTTC. Its protein is CASSLGAGTEQFF.

The chain links TRBV6-5 to TRBJ1-1; D remains unclear. Trimming removed 6 bases at V and 4 bases at J, with 12 bases between. The CDR3 extends over 13 amino acids. CDR1 is MNHEY and CDR2 is SVGAGI in the germline V gene. The CDR3 here is CASSSGGSTEAFF. As DNA, the CDR3 is TGTGCCAGCAGCTCAGGAGGGAGCACTGAAGCTTTCTTT.

This sequence joins TRBV5-1 and TRBJ2-2; the match to TRBD1 covers 9 bases. CDR1 is SGHRS and CDR2 is YFSETQ in the germline V gene. Trimming removed 7 bases from V and 0 bases from J; junction bases left unmatched: 10. The CDR3 runs 17 residues. In DNA form, the CDR3 reads TGCGCCAGCTACGAGACCAGGACAGGGGCGAACACCGGGGAGCTGTTTTTT. It codes for CASYETRTGANTGELFF.

The V and J genes are TRBV7-9 and TRBJ1-1; a weak D match, TRBD1 (6 bases). V lost 3 bases to trimming and J lost 7 bases, with 18 bases between them. Germline V gene lookup returns CDR1 SEHNR and CDR2 FQNEAQ (reference sequence). The CDR3 loop spans 15 amino acids. The CDR3, as DNA: TGTGCCAGCAGCTTCCGGGAGGGGGGGAGAGGTGAAGCTTTCTTT. Translation gives CASSFREGGRGEAFF.

This chain connects TRBV4-1 to TRBJ2-5, with D possibly being TRBD1 or TRBD2 (6 bases each). The V end lost 4 bases, the J end lost 4 bases, and 16 bases lay between the germline ends. This CDR3 spans 15 amino acids. Germline assignment: CDR1 MGHRA and CDR2 YSYEKL. This CDR3 reads CASSREGGVGETQYF. CDR3 nucleotide sequence: TGCGCCAGCAGCCGCGAGGGGGGCGTGGGAGAGACCCAGTACTTC.